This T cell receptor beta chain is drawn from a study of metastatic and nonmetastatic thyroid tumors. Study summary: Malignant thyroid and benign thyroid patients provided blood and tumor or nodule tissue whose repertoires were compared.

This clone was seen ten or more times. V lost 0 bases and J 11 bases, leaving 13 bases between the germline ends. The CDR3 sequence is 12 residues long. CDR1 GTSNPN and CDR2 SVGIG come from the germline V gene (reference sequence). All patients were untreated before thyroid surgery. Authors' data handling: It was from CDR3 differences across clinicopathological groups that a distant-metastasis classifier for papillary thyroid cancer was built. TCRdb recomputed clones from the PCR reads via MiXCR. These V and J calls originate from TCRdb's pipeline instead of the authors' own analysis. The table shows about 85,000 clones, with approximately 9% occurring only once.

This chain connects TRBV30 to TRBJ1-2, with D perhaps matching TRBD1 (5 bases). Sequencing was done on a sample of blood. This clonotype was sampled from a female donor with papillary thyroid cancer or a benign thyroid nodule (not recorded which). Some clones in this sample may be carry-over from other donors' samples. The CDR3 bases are TGTGCCTGGAGTGTGGGGACGGCCTTTTACACCTTC. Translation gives CAWSVGTAFYTF. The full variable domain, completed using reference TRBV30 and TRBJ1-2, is SQTIHQWPATLVQPVGSPLSLECTVEGTSNPNLYWYRQAAGRGLQLLFYSVGIGQISSEVPQNLSASRPQDRQFILSSKKLLLSDSGFYLCAWSVGTAFYTFGSGTRLTVV.